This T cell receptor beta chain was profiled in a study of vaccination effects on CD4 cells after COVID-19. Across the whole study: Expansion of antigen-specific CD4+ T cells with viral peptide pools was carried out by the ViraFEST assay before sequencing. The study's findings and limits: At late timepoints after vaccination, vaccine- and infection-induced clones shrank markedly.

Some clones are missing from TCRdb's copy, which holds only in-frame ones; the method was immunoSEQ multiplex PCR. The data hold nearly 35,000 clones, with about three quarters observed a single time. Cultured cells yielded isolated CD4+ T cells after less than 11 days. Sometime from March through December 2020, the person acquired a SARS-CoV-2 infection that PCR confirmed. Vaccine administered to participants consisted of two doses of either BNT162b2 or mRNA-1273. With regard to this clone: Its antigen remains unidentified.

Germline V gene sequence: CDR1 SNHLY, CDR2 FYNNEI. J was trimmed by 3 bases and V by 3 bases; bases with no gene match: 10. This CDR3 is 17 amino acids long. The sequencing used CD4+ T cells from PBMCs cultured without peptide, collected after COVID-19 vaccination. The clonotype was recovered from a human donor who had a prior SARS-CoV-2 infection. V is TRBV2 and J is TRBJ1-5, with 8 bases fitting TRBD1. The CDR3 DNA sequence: TGTGCCAGCAGTGATGGACAGGGAGGTAATTACAATCAGCCCCAGCATTTT. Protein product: CASSDGQGGNYNQPQHF. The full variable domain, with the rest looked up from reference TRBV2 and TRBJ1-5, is EPEVTQTPSHQVTQMGQEVILRCVPISNHLYFYWYRQILGQKVEFLVSFYNNEISEKSEIFDDQFSVERPDGSNFTLKIRSTKLEDSAMYFCASSDGQGGNYNQPQHFGDGTRLSIL.